This T cell receptor (beta chain) stems from a study of control samples from healthy donors and cancer patients. V shed 2 bases and J shed 0 bases, with 8 bases lying between them. The CDR3 consists of 15 residues. Per germline, CDR1 SGDLS and CDR2 YYNGEE. The assay was immunoSEQ multiplex PCR, and TCRdb's table has in-frame clones only and misses some. The sample includes about 220,000 clones, about 95% seen only once; the top ten take over 1.2%. This chain joins TRBV9 and TRBJ2-2; D is undetermined. The TCR was taken from a man aged 45-60 years in good health. The sample taken for sequencing was blood. The CDR3 sequence: CASSVQHSNTGELFF. The CDR3 bases are TGTGCCAGCAGCGTCCAGCACTCGAACACCGGGGAGCTGTTTTTT.